Below, one T cell receptor beta chain is given with its context. This clonotype showed up just a few times. It lacks a known antigen. No base-level quality is on record; no much larger clone is a single base apart. The junction shows trimming of 6 bases on V and 0 bases on J, and the gene matches do not reach 7 bases of it. There are 15 amino acids in the CDR3, from cysteine to phenylalanine inclusive. The entry retains the CDR3 DNA only, 45 bases that are in frame from base 1. From a lookup of the germline V gene (reference sequence), CDR1 and CDR2 are DFQATT and SNEGSKA. These data belong to a study of regulatory T cells in long-lasting Graves disease (dated by TCRdb to about 2021). At the level of the whole study: Antithyroid drugs had been taken for less than 3 months by newly diagnosed Graves' disease patients. Peripheral blood TCR sequencing and RNA sequencing compared persistent Graves' disease patients with newly diagnosed Graves' disease patients. The study was registered as a clinical trial and conducted in China. TCR sequencing covered about 13 persistent and roughly 20 newly diagnosed Graves' disease patients, some 33 samples in total. The full study reports these points: Persistent disease showed preferential use of TRBV28, TRBJ1-2 and TRBJ2-5, whereas newly diagnosed disease favored TRBV20-1 and TRBJ2-1. Only peripheral blood was studied, because thyroid tissue, the primary lesion, was inaccessible. More public clonotypes were shared among persistent patients (roughly 2,900) than among newly diagnosed patients (roughly 1,000). Compared with newly diagnosed patients, patients with persistent Graves' disease had lower TCR Shannon entropy and fewer highly expanded clones, which suggests clonal expansion. Sequencing and analysis were limited to the TCR beta chain. The authors acknowledged the small sample size as a limitation that may reduce accuracy.

Library preparation was by multiplex PCR. Sequencing was performed on an Illumina HiSeq 4000. To build TCR beta libraries, CDR3 regions were amplified by Arm-PCR using iRepertoire HTBI primers. Before sequencing, the PCR products underwent gel purification. As for how the authors treated the data: Gene usage analysis of CDR3 amino acid clonotypes relied on the roughly 60 TRBV and 13 to 15 TRBJ segments identified across samples. Filtered high-quality paired reads were merged into contigs using COPE and FqMerger. BLAST was used to align contigs to IMGT TRBV, TRBD and TRBJ reference genes, and CDR3 was defined according to IMGT. Clonotypes above 0.1% frequency were classified as highly expanded clones. Shannon entropy was used to measure repertoire diversity, and the Gini coefficient was used to measure V-J evenness. A clonotype found in more than one individual was treated as public. TCRdb reran the public reads through fastp at Q25 and MiXCR, keeping productive beta chains. Entries that share a CDR3 protein sequence are merged under the most common genes and DNA. None of the V and J calls come from the authors' own analysis; TCRdb made them. The sample table contains more than 350,000 distinct CDR3 sequences; only one count was recorded for 15% of them. The ten largest clonotypes hold over 15% of the sample.

This specimen's time point label, per the study, means: newly diagnosed GD, antithyroid drugs for less than 3 months. For both TCR sequencing and RNA sequencing, RNA was extracted from PBMCs in TRIzol. The diagnosis of Graves' disease followed American Thyroid Association guidelines. Recruitment of patients was carried out at an endocrinology department in Xi'an, China. Each patient gave around 9.2 milliliters of peripheral blood, collected in an EDTA anticoagulant tube. Ficoll Paque Plus density gradient separation was used to isolate PBMCs, and no further T cell sorting was performed. RNA quality was checked with an Agilent 2100 Bioanalyzer and agarose gel, and concentration with a NanoDrop 2000. The same data also went into a second study, on T cells in Graves' hyperthyroidism and ophthalmopathy. The second investigation adds: Stable Graves' hyperthyroidism was defined as the absence of progression to ophthalmopathy over 18 months of follow-up. The hyperthyroidism patients were between 18 and 65 years old and newly diagnosed, with a disease duration of less than 2 months. Any patient with an uncontrolled infection, another autoimmune disease, pregnancy or lactation was excluded. Diagnoses were based on clinical symptoms, serum thyroxine and TRAb, thyroid ultrasound and orbital computed tomography. The first round of RT-PCR for the TCR CDR3 was performed with the HTBI primer set and the Qiagen OneStep RT-PCR kit. Most expanded thyroid clonotypes (frequency above 0.001) were also detected in blood, a finding suggesting that blood repertoires may reflect thyroid immune responses. A 13 V-J signature model separated ophthalmopathy from stable hyperthyroidism, with about 88% sensitivity and 81.08% specificity in cross-validation and 80%/75% in testing. In validation, progression to ophthalmopathy was predicted by the model with around 70% sensitivity and roughly 76% specificity, a median of 6.5 months before onset. A discovery cohort of about 95 patients, 43 with Graves' ophthalmopathy and 57 with stable Graves' hyperthyroidism, was used to find distinguishing TCR V-J signatures. Prospective prediction of ophthalmopathy was tested in an independent validation cohort of fewer than 20 hyperthyroidism patients and 17 patients who later progressed to ophthalmopathy. The 90 to 100 discovery patients were randomly split 7:3 into training and test sets. In addition, the study compared T-cell repertoires in thyroid tissue and in blood from a handful of Graves' hyperthyroidism patients. Following sampling, methimazole starting at 30 mg daily was given to hyperthyroidism patients, and high-dose intravenous methylprednisolone was given to ophthalmopathy patients. A second multiplex PCR round built the libraries, followed by size selection and purification. The libraries were sequenced on an Illumina HiSeq2000 using paired-end 100 bp reads. SOAPnuke was used to process the raw data, removing reads that contained adapters or uncalled bases, had a mean Phred below 15, or lacked an exact match to the constant primer or identifier. High-quality paired reads were merged with COPE v1.2.5, and unique nucleotide sequences were defined as clonotypes. Clonotypes were aligned to IMGT TRBV, TRBD and TRBJ reference segments using MiTCR v1.1. Only V-J combinations with frequency above 0.0001, covering about 99% of repertoires, were analysed. A TCS score was defined as the ratio of F50 (clonal expansion) to E x V (chaos), with BLOSUM62-based TCRdist applied between CDR3 peptides within each V-J. Welch's t-statistics and random forest reduced fewer than 550 V-J features to roughly 13, which were used in a naive Bayes classifier (R e1071). Sample size was not statistically predetermined, and investigators were not blinded to group allocation. TCR Vbeta CDR3 sequencing of roughly 140 peripheral blood samples (approximately 44 ophthalmopathy, 70 to 85 hyperthyroidism and some 17 progressor patients) is reported in the paper.

The clonotype comes from a woman in her thirties with Graves disease. Donor details come from another sample of the same person, matched by shared clones. The chain links TRBV20-1 with TRBJ2-3; TRBD2 agrees with 9 junctional bases. Here the sequenced sample was peripheral blood mononuclear cells (PBMCs), taken at new diagnosis, from a patient treated with antithyroid drugs. The sequenced DNA: TGCAGTGCGATTAGCGGGAGTACTAGCACAGATACGCAGTATTTT. Its amino acids are CSAISGSTSTDTQYF.